This T cell receptor (beta chain) was observed in a study of T cell repertoires in aging, cancer and after chemotherapy. Regarding this clonotype: What it recognizes is unknown.

TRB rearrangements spanning V, D and J were amplified using mixed TRB-A/B primers. One entry per CDR3 protein results from TCRdb running MiXCR on the multiplex PCR reads. Altogether approximately 13,000 distinct CDR3 sequences are present, roughly 28% being singletons, with the ten largest covering around 2.6%. V was pared by 0 bases and J by 4 bases, with 9 bases between. Germline CDR1 and CDR2: KGHSH and LQKENI. CDR3 length: 14 residues. Peripheral blood genomic DNA, not sorted cells or RNA, was the template. Broader study findings: In healthy donors, age-related TCR diversity loss mainly reflected lost richness. Median generation probability rose over the chemotherapy interval in each cancer cohort, suggesting rebound thymic output.

The sequence came from a human donor in good health. This chain links TRBV18 with TRBJ1-1; no clear D gene. The sequenced sample consisted of blood. For the CDR3, the DNA is TGTGCCAGCTCACCACCGGACGATATCACTGAAGCTTTCTTT. It translates to CASSPPDDITEAFF.